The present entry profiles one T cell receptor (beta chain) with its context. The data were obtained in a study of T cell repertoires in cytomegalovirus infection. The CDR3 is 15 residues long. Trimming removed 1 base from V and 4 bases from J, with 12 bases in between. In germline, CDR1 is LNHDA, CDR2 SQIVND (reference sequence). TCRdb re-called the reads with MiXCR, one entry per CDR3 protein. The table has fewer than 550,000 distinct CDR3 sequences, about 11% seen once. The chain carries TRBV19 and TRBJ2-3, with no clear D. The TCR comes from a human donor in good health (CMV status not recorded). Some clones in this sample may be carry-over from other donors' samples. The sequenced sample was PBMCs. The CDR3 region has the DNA TGTGCCAGTAGTATAGGTGGTAGGGCCGCAGATACGCAGTATTTT. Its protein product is CASSIGGRAADTQYF.